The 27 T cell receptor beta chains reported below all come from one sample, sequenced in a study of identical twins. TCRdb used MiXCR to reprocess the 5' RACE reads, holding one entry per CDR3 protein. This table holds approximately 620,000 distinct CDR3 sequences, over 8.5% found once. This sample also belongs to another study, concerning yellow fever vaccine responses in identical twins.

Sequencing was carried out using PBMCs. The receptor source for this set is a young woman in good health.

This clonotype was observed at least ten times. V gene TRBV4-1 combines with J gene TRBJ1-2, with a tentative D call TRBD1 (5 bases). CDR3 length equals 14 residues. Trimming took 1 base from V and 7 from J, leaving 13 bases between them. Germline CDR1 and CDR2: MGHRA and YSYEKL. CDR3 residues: CASSQGVGAPGYTF. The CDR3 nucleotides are TGCGCCAGCAGCCAAGGGGTAGGGGCGCCTGGCTACACCTTC.

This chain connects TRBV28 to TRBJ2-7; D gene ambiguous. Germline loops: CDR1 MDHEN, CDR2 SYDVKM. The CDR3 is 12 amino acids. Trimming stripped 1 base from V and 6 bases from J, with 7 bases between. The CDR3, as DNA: TGTGCCAGCAGTTTATTAAGCACCGAGCAGTACTTC. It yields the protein CASSLLSTEQYF.

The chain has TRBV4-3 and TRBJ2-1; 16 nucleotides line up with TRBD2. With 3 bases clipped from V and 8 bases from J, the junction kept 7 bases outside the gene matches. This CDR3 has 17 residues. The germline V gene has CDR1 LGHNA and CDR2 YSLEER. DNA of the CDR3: TGCGCCAGCAGCCAGGGTGGGACTAGCGGGAGGGCCCATGAGCAGTTCTTC. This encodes CASSQGGTSGRAHEQFF.

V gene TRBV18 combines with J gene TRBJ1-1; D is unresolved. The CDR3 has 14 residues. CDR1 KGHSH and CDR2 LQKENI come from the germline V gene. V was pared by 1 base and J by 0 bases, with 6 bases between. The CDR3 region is CASSPQAMNTEAFF. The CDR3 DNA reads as TGTGCCAGCTCACCACAAGCCATGAACACTGAAGCTTTCTTT.

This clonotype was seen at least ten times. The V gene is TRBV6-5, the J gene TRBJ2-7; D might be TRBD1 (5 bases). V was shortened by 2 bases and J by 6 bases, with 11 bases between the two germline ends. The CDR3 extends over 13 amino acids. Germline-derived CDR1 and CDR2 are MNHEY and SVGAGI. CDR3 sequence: CASSYPGSGEQYF. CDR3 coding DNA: TGTGCCAGCAGTTACCCAGGGTCTGGCGAGCAGTACTTC.

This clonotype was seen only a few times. As DNA, the CDR3 is TGTGCCAGCAGGCATGACAGGGTGAGACCTAATGAAAAACTGTTTTTT. Translated: CASRHDRVRPNEKLFF. This chain connects TRBV12-3 or TRBV12-4 to TRBJ1-4; 7 nucleotides line up with TRBD1. The CDR3 contains 16 residues. V was pared by 6 bases and J by 3 bases, with 10 bases of the junction left unmatched.

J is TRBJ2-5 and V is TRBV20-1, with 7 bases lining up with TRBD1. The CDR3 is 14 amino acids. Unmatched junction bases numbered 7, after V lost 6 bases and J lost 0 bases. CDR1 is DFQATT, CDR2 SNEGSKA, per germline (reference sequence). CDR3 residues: CSAAVGTDQETQYF. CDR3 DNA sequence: TGCAGTGCGGCCGTAGGGACAGACCAAGAGACCCAGTACTTC.

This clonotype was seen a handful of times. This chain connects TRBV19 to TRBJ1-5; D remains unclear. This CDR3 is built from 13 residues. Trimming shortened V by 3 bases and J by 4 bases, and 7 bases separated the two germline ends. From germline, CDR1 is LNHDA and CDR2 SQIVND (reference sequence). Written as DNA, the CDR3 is TGTGCCAGTAGTATTCAGAGGAATCAGCCCCAGCATTTT. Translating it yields CASSIQRNQPQHF.

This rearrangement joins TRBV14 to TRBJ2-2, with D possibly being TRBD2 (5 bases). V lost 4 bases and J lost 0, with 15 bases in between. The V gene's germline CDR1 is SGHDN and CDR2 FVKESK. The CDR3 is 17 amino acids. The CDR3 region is CASSRVSFGANTGELFF. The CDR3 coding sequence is TGTGCCAGCAGCCGGGTGAGCTTCGGGGCGAACACCGGGGAGCTGTTTTTT. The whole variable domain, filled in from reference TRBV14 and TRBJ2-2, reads EAGVTQFPSHSVIEKGQTVTLRCDPISGHDNLYWYRRVMGKEIKFLLHFVKESKQDESGMPNNRFLAERTGGTYSTLKVQPAELEDSGVYFCASSRVSFGANTGELFFGEGSRLTVL.

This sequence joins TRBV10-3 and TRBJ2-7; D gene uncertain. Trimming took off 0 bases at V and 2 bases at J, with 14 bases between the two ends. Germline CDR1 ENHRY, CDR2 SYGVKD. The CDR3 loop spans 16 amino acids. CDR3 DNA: TGTGCCATCAGTGAGTCAGGGTACGGCAGTACCTACGAGCAGTACTTC. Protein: CAISESGYGSTYEQYF.

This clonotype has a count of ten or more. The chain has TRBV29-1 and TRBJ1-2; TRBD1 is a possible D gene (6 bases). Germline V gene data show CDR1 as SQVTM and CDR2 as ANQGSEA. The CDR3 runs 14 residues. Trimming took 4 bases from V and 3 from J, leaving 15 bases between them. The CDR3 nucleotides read TGCAGCGTTGTCCTCGGGGGCAGAGACTATGGCTACACCTTC. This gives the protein CSVVLGGRDYGYTF.

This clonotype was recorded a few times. This chain's CDR3 is CASSDWAQSTDTQYF. Written as DNA, the CDR3 is TGTGCCAGCAGCGATTGGGCACAGAGCACAGATACGCAGTATTTT. V and J are TRBV7-8 and TRBJ2-3, with D uncertain. Trimming cost V 5 bases and J 0 bases, with 12 bases left between them. CDR1 and CDR2 (germline): SGHVS, FQNEAQ. This CDR3 region has 15 residues.

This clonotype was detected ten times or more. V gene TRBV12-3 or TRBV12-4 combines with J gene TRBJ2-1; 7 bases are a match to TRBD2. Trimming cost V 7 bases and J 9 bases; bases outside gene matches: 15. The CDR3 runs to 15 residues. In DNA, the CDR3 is TGTGCCAGCACCGGGGGGAGGAAAGGCCCAATTGAGCAGTTCTTC. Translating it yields CASTGGRKGPIEQFF.

CDR3 sequence: CASSPDDTTDTQYF. The CDR3 nucleotides are TGTGCCAGCAGCCCCGACGACACGACAGATACGCAGTATTTT. This chain connects TRBV28 to TRBJ2-3; no reliable D call. CDR3 length: 14 amino acids. V lost 6 bases and J 3 bases, leaving 13 bases between the germline ends. Germline-derived CDR1 and CDR2 are MDHEN and SYDVKM.

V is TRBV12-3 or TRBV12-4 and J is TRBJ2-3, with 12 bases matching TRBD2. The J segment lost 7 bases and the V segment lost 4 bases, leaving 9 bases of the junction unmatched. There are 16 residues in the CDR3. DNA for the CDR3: TGTGCCAGCAGTTCGTCTAGCGGGGGGGCCGCGAATACGCAGTATTTT. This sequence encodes CASSSSSGGAANTQYF.

CDR3 sequence reads: CASSPRETSGRNTGELFF. The CDR3 nucleotides are TGTGCCAGCAGTCCCCGAGAGACTAGCGGTAGGAACACCGGGGAGCTGTTTTTT. The chain recombines TRBV27 with TRBJ2-2; 9 nucleotides line up with TRBD2. Losses at the gene ends were 5 bases for V and 1 base for J; bases not matched to a gene: 11. CDR3 length: 18 residues. Looked up from germline, CDR1 is MNHEY and CDR2 is SMNVEV (reference sequence).

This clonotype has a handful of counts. CDR3 bases: TGTGCCAGCAGCCCCCCGGGACAGGGGGCTGGCGGCTACACCTTC. Translation gives CASSPPGQGAGGYTF. The V call is TRBV7-3, the J call TRBJ1-2; 12 positions match TRBD1. The CDR3 covers 15 residues. Germline V gene lookup returns CDR1 SGHTA and CDR2 FQGTGA. V dropped 5 bases and J dropped 8; count of bases not matched to a gene: 9. The full variable domain, in which reference TRBV7-3 and TRBJ1-2 provide the parts outside the CDR3, is GAGVSQTPSNKVTEKGKYVELRCDPISGHTALYWYRQSLGQGPEFLIYFQGTGAADDSGLPNDRFFAVRPEGSVSTLKIQRTERGDSAVYLCASSPPGQGAGGYTFGSGTRLTVV.

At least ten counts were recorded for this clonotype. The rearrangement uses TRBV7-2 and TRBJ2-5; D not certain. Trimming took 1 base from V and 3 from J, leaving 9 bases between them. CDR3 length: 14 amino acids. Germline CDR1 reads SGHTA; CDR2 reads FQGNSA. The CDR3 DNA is TGTGCCAGCAGCTTAGATGGGTTTAAAGAGACCCAGTACTTC. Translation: CASSLDGFKETQYF.

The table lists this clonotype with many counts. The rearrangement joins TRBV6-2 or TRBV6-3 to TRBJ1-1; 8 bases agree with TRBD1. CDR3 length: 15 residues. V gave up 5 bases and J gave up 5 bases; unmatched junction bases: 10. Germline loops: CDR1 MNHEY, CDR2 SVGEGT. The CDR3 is CASSTGTGGVTEAFF. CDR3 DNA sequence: TGTGCCAGCAGTACGGGCACAGGGGGGGTAACTGAAGCTTTCTTT.

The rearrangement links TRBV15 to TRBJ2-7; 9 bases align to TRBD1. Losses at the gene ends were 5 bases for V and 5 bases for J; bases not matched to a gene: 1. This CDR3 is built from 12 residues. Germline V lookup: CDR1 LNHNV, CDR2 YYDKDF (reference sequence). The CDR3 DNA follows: TGTGCCACCAGCGACAGGGGGAACGAGCAGTACTTC. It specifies CATSDRGNEQYF. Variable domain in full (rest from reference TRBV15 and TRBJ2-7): DAMVIQNPRYQVTQFGKPVTLSCSQTLNHNVMYWYQQKSSQAPKLLFHYYDKDFNNEADTPDNFQSRRPNTSFCFLDIRSPGLGDTAMYLCATSDRGNEQYFGPGTRLTVT.

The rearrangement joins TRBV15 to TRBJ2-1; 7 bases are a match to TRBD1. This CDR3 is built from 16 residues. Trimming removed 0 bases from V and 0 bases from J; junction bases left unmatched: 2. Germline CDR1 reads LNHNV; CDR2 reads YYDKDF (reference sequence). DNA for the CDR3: TGTGCCACCAGCAGAGATGCAGGGGGCTCCTACAATGAGCAGTTCTTC. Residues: CATSRDAGGSYNEQFF. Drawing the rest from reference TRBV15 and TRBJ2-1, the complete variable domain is DAMVIQNPRYQVTQFGKPVTLSCSQTLNHNVMYWYQQKSSQAPKLLFHYYDKDFNNEADTPDNFQSRRPNTSFCFLDIRSPGLGDTAMYLCATSRDAGGSYNEQFFGPGTRLTVL.

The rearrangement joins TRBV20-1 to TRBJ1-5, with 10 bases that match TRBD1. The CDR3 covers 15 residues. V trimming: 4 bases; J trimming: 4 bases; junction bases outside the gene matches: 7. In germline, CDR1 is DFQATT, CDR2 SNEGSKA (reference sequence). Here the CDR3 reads CSAIDRGQWNQPQHF. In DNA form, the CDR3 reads TGCAGTGCTATCGACAGGGGGCAGTGGAATCAGCCCCAGCATTTT.

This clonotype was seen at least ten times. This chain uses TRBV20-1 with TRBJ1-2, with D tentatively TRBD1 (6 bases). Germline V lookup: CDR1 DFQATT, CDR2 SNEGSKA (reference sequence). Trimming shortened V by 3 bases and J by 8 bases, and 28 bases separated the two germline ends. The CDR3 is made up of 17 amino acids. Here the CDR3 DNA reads TGCAGTGCTAGGGGTTCGGACAGCTATTCTCAAAGGGGAGGCTACACCTTC. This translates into CSARGSDSYSQRGGYTF.

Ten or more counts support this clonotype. The CDR3, as DNA: TGTGCCAGCAGCAAAGCGAGACTTACCTACAATGAGCAGTTCTTC. It translates to CASSKARLTYNEQFF. V usage is TRBV21-1 and J usage is TRBJ2-1. TRBV21-1 is listed as a pseudogene. The CDR3 runs 15 residues.

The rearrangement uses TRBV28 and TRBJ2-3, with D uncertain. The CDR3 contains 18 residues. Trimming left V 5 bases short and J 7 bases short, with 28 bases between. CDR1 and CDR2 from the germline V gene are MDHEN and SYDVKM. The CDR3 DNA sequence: TGTGCCAGCAGTCCCTATTACTTAGACCCCGTAGGCATGAATACGCAGTATTTT. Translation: CASSPYYLDPVGMNTQYF.

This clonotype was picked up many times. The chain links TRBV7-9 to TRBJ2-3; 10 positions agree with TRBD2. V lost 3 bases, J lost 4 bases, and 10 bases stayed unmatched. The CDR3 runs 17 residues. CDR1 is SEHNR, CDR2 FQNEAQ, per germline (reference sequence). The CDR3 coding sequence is TGTGCCAGCAGCTTTTTTGAGCGGGGGGGCCACGCAGATACGCAGTATTTT. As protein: CASSFFERGGHADTQYF.

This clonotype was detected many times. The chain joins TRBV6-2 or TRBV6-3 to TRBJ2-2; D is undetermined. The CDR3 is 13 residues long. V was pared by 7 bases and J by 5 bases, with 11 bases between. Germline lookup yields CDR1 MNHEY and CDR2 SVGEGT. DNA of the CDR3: TGTGCCAGCAATCCTTGGGCGACCGGGGAGCTGTTTTTT. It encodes CASNPWATGELFF.